One and the same sample provided the 10 T cell receptor beta chains below, sequenced in a study of identical twins. TCRdb independently ran MiXCR on the 5' RACE reads; one entry per CDR3 protein. The table records hundreds of thousands of distinct CDR3 sequences, more than 12% of them present only once. Specimen: memory (CD45RO+) T cells sorted from blood. These receptors all come from a young woman in good health.

The J gene is TRBJ2-3, the V gene TRBV20-1; D might be TRBD2 (6 bases). Deletions cut 7 bases from V and 4 bases from J, with 21 bases between. The CDR3 loop spans 15 amino acids. The germline V gene has CDR1 DFQATT and CDR2 SNEGSKA (reference sequence). The CDR3 is CSVPRVRGRSDTQYF. CDR3 in DNA: TGCAGTGTTCCAAGGGTCCGGGGGAGGTCAGATACGCAGTATTTT.

This clonotype was observed a handful of times. This sequence joins TRBV18 and TRBJ2-3, with 10 nucleotides matching TRBD2. The V and J ends lost 6 bases and 6 bases, in that order; junction bases with no gene match: 12. The germline V gene encodes CDR1 KGHSH and CDR2 LQKENI. CDR3 length equals 16 residues. The CDR3 sequence is CASSVPSGRREDTQYF. CDR3 DNA sequence: TGTGCCAGCTCGGTCCCTAGCGGGAGACGAGAGGATACGCAGTATTTT.

This clonotype was seen repeatedly, ten times or more. V and J are TRBV2 and TRBJ2-7, with TRBD1 matching over 11 bases. The CDR3 is 15 residues long. J was trimmed by 4 bases and V by 5 bases; bases with no gene match: 7. CDR1 and CDR2 from the germline V gene are SNHLY and FYNNEI. Here the CDR3 reads CASSSRTGGVYEQYF. The CDR3 nucleotides are TGTGCCAGCAGTTCCCGGACAGGGGGCGTTTACGAGCAGTACTTC. Full variable domain (rest looked up from reference TRBV2 and TRBJ2-7): EPEVTQTPSHQVTQMGQEVILRCVPISNHLYFYWYRQILGQKVEFLVSFYNNEISEKSEIFDDQFSVERPDGSNFTLKIRSTKLEDSAMYFCASSSRTGGVYEQYFGPGTRLTVT.

Only one count was recorded for this clonotype. This rearrangement joins TRBV5-4 to TRBJ2-7; 8 bases fit TRBD2. V was clipped by 2 bases and J by 6 bases; unmatched bases: 13. The CDR3 has 16 residues. Germline CDR1 SGHNT, CDR2 YYREEE (reference sequence). The chain's CDR3 is CASSFRSGTTPREQYF. In DNA, the CDR3 is TGTGCCAGCAGCTTTCGTAGCGGGACAACCCCGCGCGAGCAGTACTTC.

V gene TRBV20-1 combines with J gene TRBJ2-3; D not resolved. Germline V gene lookup returns CDR1 DFQATT and CDR2 SNEGSKA (reference sequence). This CDR3 spans 13 amino acids. V was trimmed by 4 bases and J by 4 bases, leaving 12 bases between them. CDR3 bases: TGCAGTGCTACTACAGCACAAGCAGATACGCAGTATTTT. Translating gives CSATTAQADTQYF.

The V and J genes are TRBV28 and TRBJ2-3, with TRBD2 identical over 8 bases. This CDR3 spans 15 amino acids. Germline V gene sequence: CDR1 MDHEN, CDR2 SYDVKM. The V segment lost 4 bases and the J segment 5 bases; nucleotides outside the gene matches: 8. The CDR3 DNA sequence: TGTGCCAGCAGTTGGTCGGGACTAGATAAAGATACGCAGTATTTT. This encodes CASSWSGLDKDTQYF. The full variable domain, in which reference TRBV28 and TRBJ2-3 provide the parts outside the CDR3, is DVKVTQSSRYLVKRTGEKVFLECVQDMDHENMFWYRQDPGLGLRLIYFSYDVKMKEKGDIPEGYSVSREKKERFSLILESASTNQTSMYLCASSWSGLDKDTQYFGPGTRLTVL.

This clonotype was picked up a small number of times. V usage is TRBV6-6 and J usage is TRBJ2-7; a weak D match, TRBD2 (5 bases). Deletions cut 0 bases from V and 4 bases from J, with 7 bases between. CDR3 length: 13 amino acids. The V gene's germline CDR1 is MNHNY and CDR2 SVGAGI (reference sequence). For the CDR3, the DNA is TGTGCCAGCAGTTACTCGACGGGATACGAGCAGTACTTC. It encodes CASSYSTGYEQYF.

The rearrangement uses TRBV12-3 or TRBV12-4 and TRBJ1-4, with 10 bases fitting TRBD1. The CDR3 is 15 residues long. J lost 7 bases, V lost 4 bases, and 6 bases had no gene match. The CDR3 sequence is CASSSRTGGGEKLFF. The CDR3 DNA is TGTGCCAGCAGTTCCAGGACAGGGGGGGGTGAAAAACTGTTTTTT.

V is TRBV29-1 and J is TRBJ2-3; the D is unclear. The CDR3 length is 11 residues. Trimming left V 7 bases short and J 6 bases short, with 11 bases between. The germline V gene encodes CDR1 SQVTM and CDR2 ANQGSEA. Here the CDR3 DNA reads TGCAGCGGGATGACCGGGGATACGCAGTATTTT. Translation gives CSGMTGDTQYF.

This clonotype was counted only a few times. The chain employs TRBV29-1 and TRBJ2-5; TRBD2 agrees at 8 bases. Germline V gene data show CDR1 as SQVTM and CDR2 as ANQGSEA. J lost 9 bases, V lost 5 bases, and 11 bases had no gene match. The CDR3 is 13 amino acids. The CDR3 here is CSVPLRGGESQYF. Written as DNA, the CDR3 is TGCAGCGTTCCCCTCCGGGGGGGGGAGTCCCAGTACTTC.